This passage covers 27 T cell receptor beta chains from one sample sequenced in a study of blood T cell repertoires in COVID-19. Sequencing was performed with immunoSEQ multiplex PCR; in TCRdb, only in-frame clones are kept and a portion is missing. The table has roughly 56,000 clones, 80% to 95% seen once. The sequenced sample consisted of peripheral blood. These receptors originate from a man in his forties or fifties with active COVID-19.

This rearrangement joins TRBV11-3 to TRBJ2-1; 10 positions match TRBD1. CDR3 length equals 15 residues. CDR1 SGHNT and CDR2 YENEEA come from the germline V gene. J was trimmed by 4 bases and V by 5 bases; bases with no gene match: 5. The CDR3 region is CASSTRTGGYNEQFF. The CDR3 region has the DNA TGTGCCAGCAGCACCAGGACAGGGGGGTACAATGAGCAGTTCTTC.

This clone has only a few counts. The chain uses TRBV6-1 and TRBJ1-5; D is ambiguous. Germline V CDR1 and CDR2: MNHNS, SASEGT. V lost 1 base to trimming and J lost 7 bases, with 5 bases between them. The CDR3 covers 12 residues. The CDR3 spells CASSEGRQPQHF. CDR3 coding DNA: TGTGCCAGCAGTGAAGGGAGGCAGCCCCAGCATTTT.

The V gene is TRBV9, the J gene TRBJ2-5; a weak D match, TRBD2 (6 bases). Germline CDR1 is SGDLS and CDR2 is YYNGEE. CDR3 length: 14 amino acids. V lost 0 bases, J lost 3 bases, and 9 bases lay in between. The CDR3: CASSVGASEETQYF. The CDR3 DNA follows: TGTGCCAGCAGCGTAGGTGCTAGCGAAGAGACCCAGTACTTC.

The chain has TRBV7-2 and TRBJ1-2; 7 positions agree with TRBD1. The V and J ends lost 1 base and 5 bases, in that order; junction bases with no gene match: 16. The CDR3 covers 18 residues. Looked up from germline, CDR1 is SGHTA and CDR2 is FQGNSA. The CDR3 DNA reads TGTGCCAGCAGCTTAGGAGGAGCCCCAGACAGGGAACGGTATGGCTACACCTTC. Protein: CASSLGGAPDRERYGYTF.

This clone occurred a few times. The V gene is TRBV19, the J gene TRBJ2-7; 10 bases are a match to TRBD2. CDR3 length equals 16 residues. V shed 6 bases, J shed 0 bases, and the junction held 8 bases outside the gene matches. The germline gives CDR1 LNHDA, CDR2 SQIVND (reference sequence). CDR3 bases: TGTGCCAGTAGGGGGACTAGCGATGCAAGCTCCTACGAGCAGTACTTC. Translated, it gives CASRGTSDASSYEQYF.

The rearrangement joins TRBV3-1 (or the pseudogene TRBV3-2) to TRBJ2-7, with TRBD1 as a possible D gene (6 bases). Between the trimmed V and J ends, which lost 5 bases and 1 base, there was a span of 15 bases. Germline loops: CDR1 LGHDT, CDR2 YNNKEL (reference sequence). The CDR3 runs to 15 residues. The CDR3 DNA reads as TGTGCCAGCAGCAAGGCCTATACAGGGTCCTACGAGCAGTACTTC. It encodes CASSKAYTGSYEQYF.

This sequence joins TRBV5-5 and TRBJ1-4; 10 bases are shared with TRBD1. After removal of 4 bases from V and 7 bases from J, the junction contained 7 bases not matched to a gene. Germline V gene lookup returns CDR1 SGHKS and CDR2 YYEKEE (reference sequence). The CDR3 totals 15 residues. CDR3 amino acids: CASSRGQGRGEKLFF. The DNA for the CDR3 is TGTGCCAGCAGCAGGGGACAGGGGCGGGGTGAAAAACTGTTTTTT.

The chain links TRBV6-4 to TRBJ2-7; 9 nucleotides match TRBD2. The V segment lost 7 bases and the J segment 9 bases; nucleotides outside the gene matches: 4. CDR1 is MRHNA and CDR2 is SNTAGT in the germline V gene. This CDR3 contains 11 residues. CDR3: CASKRGVRQYF. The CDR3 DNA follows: TGTGCCAGCAAGCGGGGGGTGAGGCAGTACTTC.

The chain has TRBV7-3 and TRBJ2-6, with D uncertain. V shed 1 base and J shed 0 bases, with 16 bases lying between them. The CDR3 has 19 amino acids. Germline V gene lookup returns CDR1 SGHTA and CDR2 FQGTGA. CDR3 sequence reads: CASSLMGSGYPSGANVLTF. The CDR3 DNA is TGTGCCAGCAGCTTAATGGGCTCTGGGTACCCCTCTGGGGCCAACGTCCTGACTTTC.

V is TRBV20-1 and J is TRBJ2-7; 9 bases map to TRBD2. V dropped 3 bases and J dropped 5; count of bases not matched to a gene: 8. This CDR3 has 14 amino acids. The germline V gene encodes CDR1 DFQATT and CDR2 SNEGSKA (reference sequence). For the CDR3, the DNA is TGCAGTGCTAGTCGGGCGGGAGGGCTCCACGAGCAGTACTTC. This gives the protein CSASRAGGLHEQYF.

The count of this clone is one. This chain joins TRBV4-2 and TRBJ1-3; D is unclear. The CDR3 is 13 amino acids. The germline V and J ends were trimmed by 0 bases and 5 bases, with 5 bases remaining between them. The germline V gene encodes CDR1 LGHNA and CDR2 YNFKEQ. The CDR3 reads CASSQEQRNTIYF. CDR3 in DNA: TGTGCCAGCAGCCAAGAACAACGAAACACCATATATTTT.

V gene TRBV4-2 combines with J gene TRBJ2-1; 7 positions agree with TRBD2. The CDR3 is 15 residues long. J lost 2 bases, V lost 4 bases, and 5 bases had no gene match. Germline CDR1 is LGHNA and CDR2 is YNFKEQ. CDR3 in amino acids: CASSPPSGTYNEQFF. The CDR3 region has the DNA TGTGCCAGCAGCCCACCTAGCGGAACCTACAATGAGCAGTTCTTC.

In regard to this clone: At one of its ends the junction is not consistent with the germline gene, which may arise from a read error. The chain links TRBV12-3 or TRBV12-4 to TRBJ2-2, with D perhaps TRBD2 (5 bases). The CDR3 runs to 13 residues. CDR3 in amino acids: CASSRRNAGELFF. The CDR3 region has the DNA TGTGCCAGCAGTCGGAGGAACGCCGGGGAGCTGTTTTTT.

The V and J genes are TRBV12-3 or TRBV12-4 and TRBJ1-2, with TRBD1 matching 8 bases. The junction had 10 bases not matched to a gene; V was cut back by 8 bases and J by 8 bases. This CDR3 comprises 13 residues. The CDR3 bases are TGTGCCAGCGGGACAGGAAAGGTTTTGGGCTACACCTTC. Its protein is CASGTGKVLGYTF.

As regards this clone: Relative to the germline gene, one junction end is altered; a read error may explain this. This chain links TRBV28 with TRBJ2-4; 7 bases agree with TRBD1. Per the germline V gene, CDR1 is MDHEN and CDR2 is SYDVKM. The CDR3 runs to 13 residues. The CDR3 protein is CASSTGQARSVDF. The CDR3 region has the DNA TGTGCCAGCAGTACTGGACAGGCTCGAAGTGTAGACTTC.

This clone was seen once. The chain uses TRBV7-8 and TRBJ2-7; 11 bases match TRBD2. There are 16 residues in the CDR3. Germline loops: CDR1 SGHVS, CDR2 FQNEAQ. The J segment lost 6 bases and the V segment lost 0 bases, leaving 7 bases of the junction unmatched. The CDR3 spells CASSLARLAGGSEQYF. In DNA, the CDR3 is TGTGCCAGCAGCTTAGCGAGGCTAGCGGGAGGCTCCGAGCAGTACTTC.

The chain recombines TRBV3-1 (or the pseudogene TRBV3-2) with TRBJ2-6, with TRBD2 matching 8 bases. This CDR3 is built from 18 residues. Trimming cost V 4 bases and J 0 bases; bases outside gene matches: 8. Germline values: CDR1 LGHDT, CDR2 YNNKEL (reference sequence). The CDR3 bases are TGTGCCAGCAGCCTTAGCGGGACCCGGCGCTCTGGGGCCAACGTCCTGACTTTC. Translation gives CASSLSGTRRSGANVLTF.

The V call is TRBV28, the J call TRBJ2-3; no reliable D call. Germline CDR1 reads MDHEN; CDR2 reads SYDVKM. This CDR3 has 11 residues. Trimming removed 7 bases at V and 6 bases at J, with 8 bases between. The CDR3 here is CASTVSDTQYF. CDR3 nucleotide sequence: TGTGCCAGCACAGTTTCGGATACGCAGTATTTT.

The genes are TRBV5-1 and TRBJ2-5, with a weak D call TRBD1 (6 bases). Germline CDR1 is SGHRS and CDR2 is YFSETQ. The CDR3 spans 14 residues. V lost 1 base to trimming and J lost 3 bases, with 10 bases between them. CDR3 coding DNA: TGCGCCAGCAGCTTGATCGACAGGAAAGAGACCCAGTACTTC. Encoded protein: CASSLIDRKETQYF.

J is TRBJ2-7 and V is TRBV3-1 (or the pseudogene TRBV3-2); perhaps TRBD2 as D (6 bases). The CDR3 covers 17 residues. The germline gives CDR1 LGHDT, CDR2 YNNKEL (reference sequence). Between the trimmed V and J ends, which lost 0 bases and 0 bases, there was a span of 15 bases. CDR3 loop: CASSQEIGGASSYEQYF. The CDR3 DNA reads TGTGCCAGCAGCCAAGAAATCGGCGGGGCGAGCTCCTACGAGCAGTACTTC.

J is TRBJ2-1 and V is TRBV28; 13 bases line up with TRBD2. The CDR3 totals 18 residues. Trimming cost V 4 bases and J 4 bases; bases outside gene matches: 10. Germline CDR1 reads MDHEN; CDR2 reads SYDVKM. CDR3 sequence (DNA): TGTGCCAGCAGTTCCTTCAGACTAGCGGGGGGCAATTACAATGAGCAGTTCTTC. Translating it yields CASSSFRLAGGNYNEQFF.

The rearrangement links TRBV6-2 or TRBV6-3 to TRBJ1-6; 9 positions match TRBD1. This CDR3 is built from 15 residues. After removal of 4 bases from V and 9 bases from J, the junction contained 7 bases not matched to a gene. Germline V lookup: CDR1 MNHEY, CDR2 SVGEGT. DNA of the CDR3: TGTGCCAGCAGTTTAACAGGGGGCCGGGGTTCACCCCTCCACTTT. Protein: CASSLTGGRGSPLHF.

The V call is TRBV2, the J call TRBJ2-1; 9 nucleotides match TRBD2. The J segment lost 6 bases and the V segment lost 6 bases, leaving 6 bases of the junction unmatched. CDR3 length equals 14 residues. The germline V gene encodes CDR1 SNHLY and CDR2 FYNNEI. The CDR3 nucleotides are TGTGCCAGCAGGACCGGGACTAGCTCCAATGAGCAGTTCTTC. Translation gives CASRTGTSSNEQFF.

In nucleotides, the CDR3 is TGTGCCAGCACCCCAACAGGGGGGAACACCGGGGAGCTGTTTTTT. It is translated as CASTPTGGNTGELFF. The chain links TRBV7-2 to TRBJ2-2; 8 nucleotides align to TRBD1. Trimming removed 7 bases from V and 1 base from J; junction bases left unmatched: 5. This CDR3 contains 15 residues. The germline gives CDR1 SGHTA, CDR2 FQGNSA.

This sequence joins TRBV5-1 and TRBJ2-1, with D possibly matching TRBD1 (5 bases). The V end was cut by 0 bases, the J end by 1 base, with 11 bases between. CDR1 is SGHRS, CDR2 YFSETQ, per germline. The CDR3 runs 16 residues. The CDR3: CASSLGGSGSYNEQFF. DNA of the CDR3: TGCGCCAGCAGCTTGGGCGGCTCAGGGTCCTACAATGAGCAGTTCTTC.

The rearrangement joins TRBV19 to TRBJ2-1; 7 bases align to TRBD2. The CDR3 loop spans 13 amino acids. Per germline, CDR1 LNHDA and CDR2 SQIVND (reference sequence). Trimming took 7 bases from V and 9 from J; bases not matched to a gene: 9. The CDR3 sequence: CASNRDYSREQFF. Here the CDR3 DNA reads TGTGCCAGTAACCGGGACTATTCCCGTGAGCAGTTCTTC.

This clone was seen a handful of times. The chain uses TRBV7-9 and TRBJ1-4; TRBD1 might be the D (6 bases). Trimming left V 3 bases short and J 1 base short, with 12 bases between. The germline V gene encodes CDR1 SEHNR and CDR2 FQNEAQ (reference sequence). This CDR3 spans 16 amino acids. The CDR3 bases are TGTGCCAGCAGCTTGGGGGCAGGGGTAACTAATGAAAAACTGTTTTTT. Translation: CASSLGAGVTNEKLFF. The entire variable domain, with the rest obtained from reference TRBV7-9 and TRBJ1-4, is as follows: DTGVSQNPRHKITKRGQNVTFRCDPISEHNRLYWYRQTLGQGPEFLTYFQNEAQLEKSRLLSDRFSAERPKGSFSTLEIQRTEQGDSAMYLCASSLGAGVTNEKLFFGSGTQLSVL.